These 30 T cell receptor beta chains share one sample of origin, sequenced in a study of blood T cell repertoires in COVID-19. Generated by immunoSEQ multiplex PCR, the TCRdb table keeps only in-frame clones and is missing some. The sample lists approximately 260,000 clones; almost 90% were seen once. The specimen was peripheral blood. The source is a woman aged 55-69 years with COVID-19, enrolled during active disease.

This chain joins TRBV23-1 and TRBJ1-2; D ambiguous. TRBV23-1 is classed as an ORF, of uncertain function. Between the trimmed V and J ends, which lost 2 bases and 10 bases, there was a span of 17 bases. The CDR3 runs to 14 residues. As DNA, the CDR3 is TGCGCCAGCAGTCAACCAACAGCCACACCTTCCTACACCTTC. Its protein product is CASSQPTATPSYTF.

J is TRBJ1-6 and V is TRBV15, with no clear D. Trimming shortened V by 3 bases and J by 8 bases, and 8 bases separated the two germline ends. CDR1 LNHNV and CDR2 YYDKDF come from the germline V gene (reference sequence). The CDR3 has 13 residues. CDR3 in amino acids: CATSRGLDSPLHF. In DNA, the CDR3 is TGTGCCACCAGCAGGGGCCTCGATTCACCCCTCCACTTT.

This chain joins TRBV19 and TRBJ1-2; the D gene is possibly TRBD1 (6 bases). The CDR3 loop spans 16 amino acids. With 5 bases removed from V and 1 base from J, the gap between germline ends came to 17 bases. Germline V gene sequence: CDR1 LNHDA, CDR2 SQIVND (reference sequence). The CDR3 DNA reads TGTGCCAGTAGTGACAACACCCCGGGACATAACTATGGCTACACCTTC. Its protein product is CASSDNTPGHNYGYTF.

The gene calls are TRBV18 and TRBJ2-2, with D possibly matching TRBD2 (6 bases). The V and J ends lost 6 bases and 5 bases respectively, with 16 bases between them. This CDR3 has 15 amino acids. CDR1 is KGHSH and CDR2 is LQKENI in the germline V gene. The CDR3, as DNA: TGTGCCAGCTCCCAAGAGGTGCGGGGAACCGGGGAGCTGTTTTTT. The encoded protein is CASSQEVRGTGELFF.

This clone was observed a few times. The sample carries other DNA sequences with the same CDR3. The V call is TRBV5-1, the J call TRBJ2-3; 7 bases agree with TRBD2. CDR3 length: 13 amino acids. Germline loops: CDR1 SGHRS, CDR2 YFSETQ. Unmatched junction bases numbered 10, after V lost 9 bases and J lost 6 bases. The CDR3: CATRTGGRDTQYF. The CDR3 DNA reads TGCGCCACTCGGACGGGAGGCAGGGATACGCAGTATTTT.

Here the CDR3 reads CARRRTVNTGELFF. In DNA form, the CDR3 reads TGTGCCAGGAGGCGGACAGTGAACACCGGGGAGCTGTTTTTT. The chain employs TRBV2 and TRBJ2-2, with D possibly being TRBD1 (6 bases). Trimming cost V 9 bases and J 1 base, with 12 bases left between them. The CDR3 runs to 14 residues. Germline-derived CDR1 and CDR2 are SNHLY and FYNNEI.

The chain joins TRBV2 to TRBJ2-5, with 9 positions matching TRBD1. The CDR3 runs to 15 residues. The J segment lost 4 bases and the V segment lost 6 bases, leaving 9 bases of the junction unmatched. CDR1 is SNHLY and CDR2 is FYNNEI in the germline V gene. The CDR3 DNA sequence: TGTGCCAGCAGGCCGGGACAGGGCATTGGAGAGACCCAGTACTTC. It yields the protein CASRPGQGIGETQYF.

V usage is TRBV29-1 and J usage is TRBJ1-1; 8 bases align to TRBD1. The CDR3 contains 14 residues. CDR1 and CDR2 (germline): SQVTM, ANQGSEA. The V segment lost 6 bases and the J segment 4 bases; nucleotides outside the gene matches: 10. The CDR3 DNA reads as TGCAGCGTGACAGGGGAGTTTAGGTTCACTGAAGCTTTCTTT. Translating it yields CSVTGEFRFTEAFF.

The chain is built from TRBV5-1 and TRBJ1-3; tentative D call: TRBD1 (5 bases). Trimming cost V 0 bases and J 3 bases, with 13 bases left between them. Per germline, CDR1 SGHRS and CDR2 YFSETQ. This CDR3 is 16 amino acids long. The CDR3 sequence: CASSLARGGGGNTIYF. CDR3 bases: TGCGCCAGCAGCTTGGCAAGGGGAGGCGGTGGAAACACCATATATTTT.

The chain combines TRBV4-2 with TRBJ1-1; D is perhaps TRBD1 (5 bases). This CDR3 is built from 16 residues. CDR1 is LGHNA, CDR2 YNFKEQ, per germline. V gave up 1 base and J gave up 5 bases, with 17 bases separating them. The CDR3 coding sequence is TGTGCCAGCAGCCAAGTGCTGCCTGGGGCGGAGACTGAAGCTTTCTTT. Translation gives CASSQVLPGAETEAFF.

J is TRBJ1-4 and V is TRBV6-6; D call uncertain. Germline CDR1 MNHNY, CDR2 SVGAGI (reference sequence). The germline V and J ends were trimmed by 5 bases and 7 bases, with 17 bases remaining between them. The CDR3 is made up of 15 amino acids. The CDR3 coding sequence is TGTGCCAGCAGTAGTCCCACCCTGGAGGGTGAAAAACTGTTTTTT. This gives the protein CASSSPTLEGEKLFF.

V usage is TRBV7-3 and J usage is TRBJ1-1, with unresolved D. The V gene's germline CDR1 is SGHTA and CDR2 FQGTGA. Trimming removed 5 bases from V and 1 base from J, with 8 bases in between. The CDR3 spans 13 residues. CDR3 residues: CASSVSQNTEAFF. The CDR3 DNA is TGTGCCAGCAGCGTATCACAGAACACTGAAGCTTTCTTT.

The rearrangement links TRBV24-1 to TRBJ2-1; no reliable D call. The CDR3 is made up of 14 amino acids. Germline V gene lookup returns CDR1 KGHDR and CDR2 SFDVKD. Trimming removed 0 bases from V and 9 bases from J, with 11 bases in between. CDR3 sequence: CATSDLRAPGEQFF. The CDR3 DNA reads as TGTGCCACCAGTGATTTGCGAGCCCCAGGTGAGCAGTTCTTC.

The J gene is TRBJ1-6, the V gene TRBV7-2; D remains unclear. CDR1 and CDR2 from the germline V gene are SGHTA and FQGNSA. CDR3 size: 14 residues. The V gene lost 3 bases and the J gene lost 5 bases, with 8 bases spanning the gap. The CDR3 DNA follows: TGTGCCAGCAGCTTTGGAGTTAATAATTCACCCCTCCACTTT. Amino acids: CASSFGVNNSPLHF.

The chain links TRBV11-2 to TRBJ2-7; D not resolved. CDR1 and CDR2 from the germline V gene are SGHAT and FQNNGV. The V gene lost 5 bases and the J gene lost 7 bases, with 6 bases spanning the gap. The CDR3 is 10 amino acids. The CDR3 coding sequence is TGTGCCAGCAGCGCGAGGGAGCAGTACTTC. Translated: CASSAREQYF. Supplemented by reference TRBV11-2 and TRBJ2-7, the full variable domain reads EAGVAQSPRYKIIEKRQSVAFWCNPISGHATLYWYQQILGQGPKLLIQFQNNGVVDDSQLPKDRFSAERLKGVDSTLKIQPAKLEDSAVYLCASSAREQYFGPGTRLTVT.

J is TRBJ1-1 and V is TRBV6-2 or TRBV6-3; D is uncertain. Trimming stripped 5 bases from V and 1 base from J, with 8 bases between. Germline V lookup: CDR1 MNHEY, CDR2 SVGEGT. The CDR3 sequence is 13 residues long. DNA of the CDR3: TGTGCCAGCAGTGACGGGAGGAACACTGAAGCTTTCTTT. This encodes CASSDGRNTEAFF.

CDR3 nucleotides: TGTGCCAGTAGTTATGGAACGACAGGGGGCGTTAGGGAAAAACTGTTTTTT. Translating gives CASSYGTTGGVREKLFF. The chain joins TRBV19 to TRBJ1-4; TRBD1 agrees at 10 bases. Germline CDR1 and CDR2: LNHDA and SQIVND (reference sequence). The CDR3 is made up of 17 amino acids. Unmatched junction bases numbered 14, after V lost 5 bases and J lost 8 bases.

V and J are TRBV21-1 and TRBJ2-7; the D call in the table, TRBD2, was not verified against the DNA. TRBV21-1 is given as a pseudogene. The CDR3 is made up of 19 amino acids. The CDR3 nucleotides are TGTGCCAGCAGCATCTTGCCGACTAGCGGGGGGAAGATCTCCTACGAGCAGTACTTC. Translating it yields CASSILPTSGGKISYEQYF.

V and J are TRBV7-9 and TRBJ1-6; the match to TRBD1 covers 8 bases. CDR1 and CDR2 (germline): SEHNR, FQNEAQ (reference sequence). The CDR3 totals 14 residues. V dropped 4 bases and J dropped 8; count of bases not matched to a gene: 4. The CDR3 loop reads CASSSGQGYSPLHF. CDR3 nucleotides: TGTGCCAGCAGCTCCGGACAGGGCTATTCACCCCTCCACTTT.

This clone was observed once. The rearrangement uses TRBV7-9 and TRBJ1-2, with 8 bases fitting TRBD1. V dropped 0 bases and J dropped 7; count of bases not matched to a gene: 4. The germline V gene has CDR1 SEHNR and CDR2 FQNEAQ (reference sequence). The CDR3 spans 14 residues. The CDR3 DNA follows: TGTGCCAGCAGCTTAGCGCAGGGGGCTTTTGGCTACACCTTC. Protein product: CASSLAQGAFGYTF.

The rearrangement joins TRBV11-3 to TRBJ1-3, with 8 bases identical to TRBD1. J gave up 0 bases and V 5 bases, and 3 bases lay outside the gene matches. The germline gives CDR1 SGHNT, CDR2 YENEEA. This CDR3 has 15 amino acids. The CDR3 region is CASSSGTGSGNTIYF. In DNA form, the CDR3 reads TGTGCCAGCAGCAGCGGGACAGGCTCTGGAAACACCATATATTTT.

The rearrangement uses TRBV19 and TRBJ1-1, with unresolved D. The V end was cut by 4 bases, the J end by 0 bases, with 6 bases between. CDR1 is LNHDA and CDR2 is SQIVND in the germline V gene (reference sequence). This CDR3 has 13 amino acids. As DNA, the CDR3 is TGTGCCAGTAGTACTACCATGAACACTGAAGCTTTCTTT. This sequence encodes CASSTTMNTEAFF.

The sample holds one count of this clone. J is TRBJ2-5 and V is TRBV9; D possibly corresponds to TRBD2 (6 bases). CDR3 length equals 15 residues. Germline V gene sequence: CDR1 SGDLS, CDR2 YYNGEE. V was trimmed by 0 bases and J by 4 bases, leaving 13 bases between them. CDR3 nucleotide sequence: TGTGCCAGCAGCGTAGTTGGGGAGGTAGGAGAGACCCAGTACTTC. It codes for CASSVVGEVGETQYF. The full variable domain, in which reference TRBV9 and TRBJ2-5 provide the parts outside the CDR3, is DSGVTQTPKHLITATGQRVTLRCSPRSGDLSVYWYQQSLDQGLQFLIQYYNGEERAKGNILERFSAQQFPDLHSELNLSSLELGDSALYFCASSVVGEVGETQYFGPGTRLLVL.

The V call is TRBV10-1, the J call TRBJ2-1; TRBD1 might be the D (7 bases). Trimming removed 7 bases from V and 4 bases from J, with 17 bases in between. From germline, CDR1 is WNHNN and CDR2 SYGVQD (reference sequence). The CDR3 covers 15 residues. CDR3 residues: CASTRAGQPYNEQFF. The DNA for the CDR3 is TGCGCCAGCACTCGTGCGGGACAGCCTTACAATGAGCAGTTCTTC.

The rearrangement links TRBV10-3 to TRBJ1-1, with D perhaps TRBD1 (5 bases). Trimming took 6 bases from V and 5 from J, leaving 13 bases between them. The CDR3 is made up of 13 amino acids. Germline V gives CDR1 ENHRY, CDR2 SYGVKD. CDR3 nucleotide sequence: TGTGCCATCAGCCGATCGGAGGGGACTGAAGCTTTCTTT. Translating gives CAISRSEGTEAFF.

This chain joins TRBV7-9 and TRBJ1-4; TRBD1 matches at 9 bases. CDR3 length equals 15 residues. The germline V gene encodes CDR1 SEHNR and CDR2 FQNEAQ (reference sequence). Trimming at V came to 5 bases and at J to 8 bases, leaving 9 bases not matched to a gene. The CDR3 nucleotides read TGTGCCAGCAGCCTCCAGACAGGGGGTGTAGAAAAACTGTTTTTT. Its translation: CASSLQTGGVEKLFF.

DNA for the CDR3: TGTGCCAGCAGTTACTTTTCCGGGACTAGTTTTGTCGGGGAGCTGTTTTTT. Its protein is CASSYFSGTSFVGELFF. This sequence joins TRBV6-2 or TRBV6-3 and TRBJ2-2; 8 bases fit TRBD2. Germline values: CDR1 MNHEY, CDR2 SVGEGT. This CDR3 contains 17 residues. Trimming took 1 base from V and 7 from J; bases not matched to a gene: 11.

This sequence joins TRBV5-5 and TRBJ1-1; 10 nucleotides align to TRBD1. CDR3 length: 17 amino acids. Trimming at V came to 0 bases and at J to 1 base, leaving 6 bases not matched to a gene. CDR1 and CDR2 from the germline V gene are SGHKS and YYEKEE (reference sequence). The CDR3 DNA reads TGTGCCAGCAGCTTGGGGACAGGGGGTTTGGGGAACACTGAAGCTTTCTTT. Translated, it gives CASSLGTGGLGNTEAFF.

The chain combines TRBV2 with TRBJ1-5; D remains ambiguous. Per the germline V gene, CDR1 is SNHLY and CDR2 is FYNNEI. Trimming stripped 4 bases from V and 0 bases from J, with 13 bases between. This CDR3 is 16 amino acids long. The CDR3 is CASSGQDGYSNQPQHF. The DNA of the CDR3 is TGTGCCAGCAGTGGGCAGGATGGGTATAGCAATCAGCCCCAGCATTTT.

The chain links TRBV6-6 to TRBJ1-2; 9 bases are shared with TRBD1. V dropped 0 bases and J dropped 12; count of bases not matched to a gene: 8. Germline CDR1 and CDR2: MNHNY and SVGAGI (reference sequence). CDR3 size: 14 residues. CDR3 DNA sequence: TGTGCCAGCAGTTACTCGTATAACAGGGGGCAAAACACCTTC. The encoded protein is CASSYSYNRGQNTF.